These 18 T cell receptor beta chains originate from one sample sequenced in a study of T cell therapy after organ transplantation. Using immunoSEQ multiplex PCR, the repertoire was profiled, and TCRdb retains in-frame clones only, with some absent. The sample carries about 3,500 clones, 69% recorded once. Their target antigens are unknown. The time point is: 20-29 weeks after completion of therapy. The specimen was CD8+ T cells from blood, collected after autologous CMV-specific T cell therapy. These receptors originate from a human patient who had received a solid organ transplant and had CMV disease. T cells may partly derive from the graft donor.

The chain links TRBV6-4 to TRBJ2-1, with 9 bases identical to TRBD2. The CDR3 runs 15 residues. The trim removed 2 bases at V and 8 bases at J, leaving 7 bases unmatched. Germline loops: CDR1 MRHNA, CDR2 SNTAGT. The CDR3 sequence is CASSDGSSGIDEQFF. CDR3 DNA: TGTGCCAGCAGTGACGGCTCTAGCGGGATTGATGAGCAGTTCTTC.

The genes are TRBV5-5 and TRBJ1-5; D perhaps matches TRBD1 (6 bases). V was trimmed by 5 bases and J by 4 bases, leaving 19 bases between them. Germline loops: CDR1 SGHKS, CDR2 YYEKEE (reference sequence). CDR3 length: 16 residues. The DNA of the CDR3 is TGTGCCAGCAGTTACTCTCCTTGGACAGCAAATCAGCCCCAGCATTTT. Its translation: CASSYSPWTANQPQHF.

The chain employs TRBV20-1 and TRBJ2-1; no definite D call. With 6 bases removed from V and 8 bases from J, the gap between germline ends came to 8 bases. Germline CDR1 is DFQATT and CDR2 is SNEGSKA (reference sequence). The length of the CDR3 is 10 residues. The CDR3 DNA reads as TGCAGTGCCCAATGGCATGAGCAGTTCTTC. Its protein product is CSAQWHEQFF.

This clone was seen once. The CDR3 region is CAWLGHLMNKETEAFF. CDR3 in DNA: TGTGCCTGGCTAGGACACCTTATGAACAAGGAGACTGAAGCTTTCTTT. The chain recombines TRBV30 with TRBJ1-1; possible D gene TRBD1, 5 bases. CDR3 length: 16 residues. CDR1 and CDR2 from the germline V gene are GTSNPN and SVGIG (reference sequence). V lost 5 bases to trimming and J lost 5 bases, with 24 bases between them. The whole variable domain, remainder taken from reference TRBV30 and TRBJ1-1, is SQTIHQWPATLVQPVGSPLSLECTVEGTSNPNLYWYRQAAGRGLQLLFYSVGIGQISSEVPQNLSASRPQDRQFILSSKKLLLSDSGFYLCAWLGHLMNKETEAFFGQGTRLTVV.

The chain employs TRBV7-2 and TRBJ2-1; TRBD2 might be the D (5 bases). Trimming pared 4 bases from V and 5 bases from J, leaving 9 bases between. CDR1 and CDR2 from the germline V gene are SGHTA and FQGNSA. The CDR3 length is 13 residues. In DNA, the CDR3 is TGTGCCAGCAGCTCCACCGGGGACAATGAGCAGTTCTTC. It encodes CASSSTGDNEQFF.

This chain joins TRBV13 and TRBJ2-5; the D is unclear. Trimming stripped 4 bases from V and 2 bases from J, with 17 bases between. This CDR3 is built from 16 residues. The germline CDR1 and CDR2 sequences are PRHDT and FYEKMQ (reference sequence). The CDR3 region is CASSSKDPTLQETQYF. CDR3 in DNA: TGTGCCAGCAGCTCGAAGGACCCAACCCTACAAGAGACCCAGTACTTC.

The CDR3 DNA reads TGTGCCAGCAGTGATGGCTCCTATGGCTACACCTTC. Its protein is CASSDGSYGYTF. The chain uses TRBV25-1 and TRBJ1-2; D is undetermined. Germline CDR1 and CDR2: MGHDK and SYGVNS. Trimming cost V 3 bases and J 4 bases, with 6 bases left between them. The CDR3 length is 12 residues.

This chain joins TRBV7-3 and TRBJ2-1; D uncertain. V lost 2 bases and J 6 bases, leaving 2 bases between the germline ends. Germline V CDR1 and CDR2: SGHTA, FQGTGA. CDR3 length: 11 residues. The CDR3: CASSLGNEQFF. CDR3 DNA sequence: TGTGCCAGCAGCTTAGGCAATGAGCAGTTCTTC.

The chain carries TRBV9 and TRBJ2-3; 7 bases map to TRBD1. The germline CDR1 and CDR2 sequences are SGDLS and YYNGEE. Unmatched junction bases numbered 10, after V lost 6 bases and J lost 3 bases. The CDR3 spans 15 residues. This chain's CDR3 is CASTPAGTETDTQYF. The CDR3 DNA is TGTGCCAGCACCCCAGCCGGGACAGAGACAGATACGCAGTATTTT.

This chain connects TRBV15 to TRBJ1-5, with unresolved D. The V gene's germline CDR1 is LNHNV and CDR2 YYDKDF (reference sequence). This CDR3 spans 13 amino acids. Between the trimmed V and J ends, which lost 0 bases and 5 bases, there was a span of 5 bases. CDR3 amino acids: CATSRDEHQPQHF. The CDR3 DNA follows: TGTGCCACCAGCAGAGATGAGCATCAGCCCCAGCATTTT.

This clone was recorded once. The rearrangement joins TRBV13 to TRBJ2-5; 11 bases agree with TRBD2. Losses at the gene ends were 4 bases for V and 1 base for J; bases not matched to a gene: 2. This CDR3 comprises 15 residues. In germline, CDR1 is PRHDT, CDR2 FYEKMQ (reference sequence). The CDR3 loop is CASSSGTSGQETQYF. CDR3 DNA sequence: TGTGCCAGCAGCTCCGGGACTAGCGGCCAAGAGACCCAGTACTTC.

This clone appeared a single time. The genes are TRBV6-5 and TRBJ1-5; D unclear. The CDR3 is 13 residues long. Between the trimmed V and J ends, which lost 2 bases and 7 bases, there was a span of 9 bases. Germline values: CDR1 MNHEY, CDR2 SVGAGI. The CDR3, as DNA: TGTGCCAGCAGTTACGGCAGGTACCAGCCCCAGCATTTT. This gives the protein CASSYGRYQPQHF.

The sample holds a few counts of this clone. Only one base separates this from a far larger clonotype, so it likely reflects a read error. The chain uses TRBV11-2 and TRBJ2-7, with D possibly called TRBD1 or TRBD2 (5 bases each). The CDR3 sequence is 14 residues long. Germline CDR1 and CDR2: SGHAT and FQNNGV. V was pared by 1 base and J by 7 bases, with 14 bases between. CDR3 in DNA: TGTGCCAGCAGCTTAGCGAATGAGGGGTGGGAGCAGTACGTC. Amino acids: CASSLANEGWEQYV.

V gene TRBV4-3 combines with J gene TRBJ1-4, with 7 positions matching TRBD1. V lost 4 bases, J lost 8 bases, and 10 bases stayed unmatched. CDR1 is LGHNA and CDR2 is YSLEER in the germline V gene. The length of the CDR3 is 15 residues. In nucleotides, the CDR3 is TGCGCCAGCAGCCCAACAGGGGTAGGGGGCGAAAAACTGTTTTTT. It translates to CASSPTGVGGEKLFF.

The chain has TRBV5-1 and TRBJ2-1, with TRBD1 matching 8 bases. The CDR3 runs to 17 residues. Germline values: CDR1 SGHRS, CDR2 YFSETQ. The trim removed 0 bases at V and 3 bases at J, leaving 8 bases unmatched. The CDR3 bases are TGCGCCAGCAGCTTGGGGACAGGGATCAATGGCTACAATGAGCAGTTCTTC. This encodes CASSLGTGINGYNEQFF. Full variable domain (outside the CDR3, taken from reference TRBV5-1 and TRBJ2-1): KAGVTQTPRYLIKTRGQQVTLSCSPISGHRSVSWYQQTPGQGLQFLFEYFSETQRNKGNFPGRFSGRQFSNSRSEMNVSTLELGDSALYLCASSLGTGINGYNEQFFGPGTRLTVL.

By share, this clone counts as medium-sized. CDR3 DNA: TGTGCCAGCAGTTTATTAATCCTAGCGGGGGGCACAGATACGCAGTATTTT. Its translation is CASSLLILAGGTDTQYF. V gene TRBV28 combines with J gene TRBJ2-3; the match to TRBD2 covers 10 bases. The V gene's germline CDR1 is MDHEN and CDR2 SYDVKM. The CDR3 runs 17 residues. The J segment lost 1 base and the V segment lost 1 base, leaving 5 bases of the junction unmatched. Looking up the rest from reference TRBV28 and TRBJ2-3 gives the full variable domain: DVKVTQSSRYLVKRTGEKVFLECVQDMDHENMFWYRQDPGLGLRLIYFSYDVKMKEKGDIPEGYSVSREKKERFSLILESASTNQTSMYLCASSLLILAGGTDTQYFGPGTRLTVL.

In its sample, this clone was seen a few times. With only one base between it and a far larger clone, this is likely a read error. The V and J genes are TRBV11-2 and TRBJ2-7; D assignment may be TRBD1 or TRBD2 (5 bases each). There are 14 residues in the CDR3. Germline loops: CDR1 SGHAT, CDR2 FQNNGV. The V and J ends lost 1 base and 7 bases respectively, with 14 bases between them. The DNA of the CDR3 is TGTGCCAGCAGCTTAGCGAATGAGGGGTGGGAGCAGTACTTC. Protein sequence: CASSLANEGWEQYF. The variable domain in full, with the rest retrieved from reference TRBV11-2 and TRBJ2-7, is EAGVAQSPRYKIIEKRQSVAFWCNPISGHATLYWYQQILGQGPKLLIQFQNNGVVDDSQLPKDRFSAERLKGVDSTLKIQPAKLEDSAVYLCASSLANEGWEQYFGPGTRLTVT.

This clone was seen a handful of times. The chain joins TRBV4-3 to TRBJ2-1; the D gene is possibly TRBD2 (5 bases). The germline gives CDR1 LGHNA, CDR2 YSLEER. The CDR3 extends over 16 amino acids. Trimming left V 0 bases short and J 9 bases short, with 18 bases between. This CDR3 reads CASSQDKWTGTAEQFF. CDR3 DNA sequence: TGCGCCAGCAGCCAAGATAAGTGGACGGGAACGGCTGAGCAGTTCTTC.